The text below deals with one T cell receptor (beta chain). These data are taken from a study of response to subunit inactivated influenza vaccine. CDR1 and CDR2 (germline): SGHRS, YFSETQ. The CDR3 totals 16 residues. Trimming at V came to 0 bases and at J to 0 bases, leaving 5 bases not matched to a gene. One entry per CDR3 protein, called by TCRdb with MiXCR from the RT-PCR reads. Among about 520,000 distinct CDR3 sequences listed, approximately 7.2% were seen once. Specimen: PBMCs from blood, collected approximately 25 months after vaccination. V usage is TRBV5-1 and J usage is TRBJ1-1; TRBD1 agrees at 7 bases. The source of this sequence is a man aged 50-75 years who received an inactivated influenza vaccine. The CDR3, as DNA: TGCGCCAGCAGCTTGGAGGGGGCAGGGGTGAACACTGAAGCTTTCTTT. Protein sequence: CASSLEGAGVNTEAFF.